This is a list of T cell receptor beta chains from one sample in a study of T cell repertoires in cytomegalovirus infection. TCRdb analysed the reads with MiXCR anew, one entry per CDR3 protein. The table records a few hundred thousand distinct CDR3 sequences, approximately 46% of them present only once. No antigen is known for these receptors. Material: cultured PBMCs, obtained from culture after CMV antigen stimulation. The source is a human donor in good health (CMV status not recorded). Some clones in this sample may be carry-over from other donors' samples. The CDR3 runs from the conserved cysteine through the conserved F or W. A D gene is named only where the DNA matches it firmly. For some rows the clone size is stated as once, few or many, or as a class when expanded; others skip it.

.	TRBV6-5	TRBJ1-3	.	CASSGGLGNTIYF	TGTGCCAGCAGTGGTGGACTTGGAAACACCATATATTTT
.	TRBV6-1	TRBJ1-2	.	CASSETPPRRVGYTF	TGTGCCAGCAGTGAAACCCCCCCCAGGAGGGTCGGCTACACCTTC
.	TRBV6-4	TRBJ1-2	.	CASSEDTRYGYTF	TGTGCCAGCAGTGAAGACACTCGCTATGGCTACACCTTC
TRBD1	TRBV6-1	TRBJ2-7	.	CASSNRGLSEQYF	TGTGCCAGCAGCAACAGGGGGCTAAGCGAGCAGTACTTC
TRBD2	TRBV6-2/TRBV6-3	TRBJ2-7	few	CASSPGLAGDFYYEQYF	TGTGCCAGCAGCCCTGGACTAGCGGGAGATTTCTACTACGAGCAGTACTTC
.	TRBV4-2	TRBJ2-5	.	CASSQEPGHPKETQYF	TGTGCCAGCAGCCAAGAACCGGGGCACCCTAAGGAGACCCAGTACTTC
TRBD2	TRBV4-3	TRBJ2-7	many	CASSQELAETYEQYF	TGCGCCAGCAGCCAAGAGCTAGCGGAGACCTACGAGCAGTACTTC
.	TRBV7-2	TRBJ2-2	few	CASSLGRRNPTGELFF	TGTGCCAGCAGCTTAGGACGCAGGAACCCGACCGGGGAGCTGTTTTTT
.	TRBV3-1	TRBJ2-5	.	CASSQVTGSETQYF	TGTGCCAGCAGCCAAGTGACAGGAAGTGAGACCCAGTACTTC
TRBD1	TRBV5-1	TRBJ1-1	.	CASSSFTGGRTEAFF	TGCGCCAGCAGCTCCTTTACAGGGGGCCGGACTGAAGCTTTCTTT
TRBD1	TRBV20-1	TRBJ2-7	.	CSADRGRSEQYF	TGCAGTGCGGACAGGGGGAGGAGCGAGCAGTACTTC
.	TRBV11-2	TRBJ1-2	few	CASSLGRGSYNYGYTF	TGTGCCAGCAGCTTGGGCCGGGGCTCCTATAACTATGGCTACACCTTC
.	TRBV11-3	TRBJ2-5	.	CASSNGVQETQYF	TGTGCCAGCAGCAACGGGGTTCAAGAGACCCAGTACTTC
TRBD2	TRBV7-2	TRBJ2-1	.	CASRLGLAGGHNEQFF	TGTGCCAGCAGGTTAGGACTAGCGGGGGGCCACAATGAGCAGTTCTTC
TRBD1	TRBV28	TRBJ1-5	.	CASSHGTAYASDNQPQHF	TGTGCCAGCAGTCATGGGACAGCCTACGCCTCAGACAATCAGCCCCAGCATTTT
.	TRBV27	TRBJ2-1	few	CASSLGTGPYNEQFF	TGTGCCAGCAGTTTAGGCACAGGACCCTACAATGAGCAGTTCTTC
.	TRBV7-2	TRBJ1-1	.	CASSRLEGAREAFF	TGTGCCAGCAGCCGCCTAGAGGGAGCCAGGGAAGCTTTCTTT
.	TRBV6-2/TRBV6-3	TRBJ2-7	few	CASSYVHEQYF	TGTGCCAGCAGTTACGTCCACGAGCAGTACTTC
.	TRBV7-9	TRBJ2-3	.	CASSPPGQFTDTQYF	TGTGCCAGCAGCCCCCCGGGACAATTCACAGATACGCAGTATTTT
.	TRBV20-1	TRBJ2-5	once	CSGTSQETQYF	TGCAGTGGGACTTCACAAGAGACCCAGTACTTC
.	TRBV7-8	TRBJ1-1	many	CASSSPGANTGNTEAFF	TGTGCCAGCAGCTCACCGGGGGCAAACACAGGGAACACTGAAGCTTTCTTT
.	TRBV7-2	TRBJ1-6	many	CASSYPLWGSPLHF	TGTGCCAGCAGCTACCCGTTGTGGGGTTCACCCCTCCACTTT
TRBD1	TRBV5-1	TRBJ1-2	few	CASSLEGTGADGYTF	TGCGCCAGCAGCTTGGAGGGGACAGGGGCCGATGGCTACACCTTC
TRBD1	TRBV12-3/TRBV12-4	TRBJ2-1	once	CASSTDIGQGINEQFF	TGTGCCAGCAGCACCGATATCGGACAGGGTATCAATGAGCAGTTCTTC
TRBD1	TRBV4-1	TRBJ1-1	once	CASSQTGGPNTEAFF	TGCGCCAGCAGCCAGACAGGGGGCCCGAACACTGAAGCTTTCTTT
.	TRBV7-2	TRBJ2-2	.	CASSLSIATGELFF	TGTGCCAGCAGCTTATCCATAGCGACCGGGGAGCTGTTTTTT
.	TRBV19	TRBJ2-1	.	CASSIRDEQFF	TGTGCCAGTAGTATAAGGGATGAGCAGTTCTTC
.	TRBV28	TRBJ2-3	.	CASSLKGGLGTQYF	TGTGCCAGCAGTTTAAAGGGGGGCTTGGGTACGCAGTATTTT
TRBD1	TRBV6-8	TRBJ1-2	.	CASSYSVETGVPNYGYTF	TGTGCCAGCAGTTACTCGGTTGAGACAGGGGTCCCTAACTATGGCTACACCTTC
.	TRBV10-3	TRBJ1-3	.	CAISGQSSGNTIYF	TGTGCCATCAGCGGACAGAGCTCTGGAAACACCATATATTTT